This record looks at one TCR beta chain sequence and its context. This sample holds PBMCs from approximately 9 ml fresh peripheral blood. TCR beta CDR3 regions were amplified from RNA. A set of HTBI primers served as the primers for a first-round RT-PCR of the TCR CDR3. TCRdb re-called the multiplex PCR reads with MiXCR, one entry per CDR3 protein. Of some 580,000 distinct CDR3 sequences listed, about 16% are singletons. The entry originates in a study of T cells in Graves' hyperthyroidism and ophthalmopathy. With 6 bases clipped from V and 1 base from J, the junction kept 2 bases outside the gene matches. The CDR3 covers 14 residues. The V gene's germline CDR1 is MNHEY and CDR2 SVGEGT.

The chain combines TRBV6-2 or TRBV6-3 with TRBJ2-2; 7 nucleotides match TRBD1. The sample comprised blood. This clonotype originated in a middle-aged woman with Graves' ophthalmopathy. CDR3 bases: TGTGCCAGCAGAGGACAGGAGAACACCGGGGAGCTGTTTTTT. The encoded protein is CASRGQENTGELFF.